This TCR beta chain was observed in a study of CD8+ T cells in alopecia areata. Study outcomes and limitations: Tofacitinib produced a significant decrease in scalp clonality and in expanded CD8+ clones among the top 100. A single nonresponder leaves the baseline CD8+ expansion link to response uncertain.

Once RNA had been extracted, it was reverse transcribed into cDNA to act as the sequencing template. Clones were sequenced by immunoSEQ multiplex PCR, and TCRdb holds only the in-frame ones, with some missing. The sample records fewer than 200,000 clones, around 58% being singletons. V was clipped by 7 bases and J by 5 bases; unmatched bases: 10. Per germline, CDR1 SQVTM and CDR2 ANQGSEA. The length of the CDR3 is 14 residues. Treatment denoted: oral pan-JAK inhibitor, 5-10 mg twice daily. PBMCs yielded sorted CD4+ and CD8+ T cells. A note on this clone: Its antigen is still unknown.

The sequence came from a human donor with alopecia areata. The input for sequencing was CD4+ T cells sorted from blood, taken at approximately week 60, from a patient treated with tofacitinib. The chain links TRBV29-1 to TRBJ1-4, with TRBD1 identical over 7 bases. CDR3 region: CSALIPGGNEKLFF. The CDR3 DNA is TGCAGCGCCTTAATACCAGGGGGGAATGAAAAACTGTTTTTT. Complete variable domain (other parts from reference TRBV29-1 and TRBJ1-4): SAVISQKPSRDICQRGTSLTIQCQVDSQVTMMFWYRQQPGQSLTLIATANQGSEATYESGFVIDKFPISRPNLTFSTLTVSNMSPEDSSIYLCSALIPGGNEKLFFGSGTQLSVL.